These 15 T cell receptor beta chains share one sample of origin, sequenced in a study of blood T cell repertoires in COVID-19. Produced via immunoSEQ multiplex PCR; TCRdb's table is partial and in-frame only. The data contain around 300,000 clones, approximately 83% of them singletons. Sequencing used peripheral blood. These receptors all come from a woman in her 70s with acute or convalescent COVID-19.

The DNA for the CDR3 is TGTGCCAGCAGCTTAGGAGTGCAGCGTATCCGCGGGGATGAGCAGTTCTTC. It is translated as CASSLGVQRIRGDEQFF. The genes are TRBV7-9 and TRBJ2-1; a weak D match, TRBD2 (6 bases). Trimming stripped 1 base from V and 8 bases from J, with 21 bases between. Germline V gene data show CDR1 as SEHNR and CDR2 as FQNEAQ (reference sequence). The CDR3 covers 17 residues.

The chain recombines TRBV12-3 or TRBV12-4 with TRBJ1-1; no clear D. V shed 3 bases and J shed 11 bases, with 10 bases lying between them. The CDR3 has 11 residues. The DNA of the CDR3 is TGTGCCAGCAGTTTCATGGTGGAGGCTTTCTTT. It yields the protein CASSFMVEAFF.

The chain combines TRBV5-8 with TRBJ1-6; D may be TRBD1 (6 bases). Trimming took 4 bases from V and 0 from J, leaving 11 bases between them. CDR1 is SGHTS, CDR2 YDEGEE, per germline. This CDR3 region has 16 residues. The CDR3 nucleotides are TGTGCCAGCAGCCCCAGGGGTAGCTCCTATAATTCACCCCTCCACTTT. Protein product: CASSPRGSSYNSPLHF.

The rearrangement links TRBV12-3 or TRBV12-4 to TRBJ2-1; tentatively, D is TRBD1 (6 bases). Trimming took 7 bases from V and 10 from J, leaving 17 bases between them. This CDR3 region has 13 residues. The CDR3 DNA reads TGTGCCAGCAAACAAACAGGGTCGAGGGAGCAGTTCTTC. It specifies CASKQTGSREQFF.

This chain connects TRBV20-1 to TRBJ2-3; possible D gene TRBD1, 6 bases. The V end was cut by 4 bases, the J end by 12 bases, with 11 bases between. The CDR3 totals 10 residues. CDR1 and CDR2 from the germline V gene are DFQATT and SNEGSKA (reference sequence). This chain's CDR3 is CSAIQGPQYF. CDR3 sequence (DNA): TGCAGTGCTATACAGGGTCCCCAGTATTTT.

The chain links TRBV27 to TRBJ2-1; possible D gene TRBD2, 6 bases. The germline V gene encodes CDR1 MNHEY and CDR2 SMNVEV (reference sequence). V lost 5 bases, J lost 0 bases, and 14 bases lay in between. There are 16 residues in the CDR3. CDR3 residues: CASSPFSGHSYNEQFF. As DNA, the CDR3 is TGTGCCAGCAGTCCATTTAGCGGCCACTCCTACAATGAGCAGTTCTTC.

This clone has only one observation. The chain couples TRBV3-1 (or the pseudogene TRBV3-2) to TRBJ2-7, with D tentatively TRBD2 (5 bases). CDR1 and CDR2 (germline): LGHDT, YNNKEL (reference sequence). The CDR3 extends over 18 amino acids. V was trimmed by 2 bases and J by 2 bases, leaving 22 bases between them. DNA of the CDR3: TGTGCCAGCAGCCAACCCCACTGGTCCCCTAGCTACCCCTACGAGCAGTACTTC. This translates into CASSQPHWSPSYPYEQYF.

This clone was observed a few times. This chain uses TRBV3-1 (or the pseudogene TRBV3-2) with TRBJ1-1, with TRBD1 matching 7 bases. The junction had 9 bases not matched to a gene; V was cut back by 3 bases and J by 2 bases. CDR3 length: 16 amino acids. The germline CDR1 and CDR2 sequences are LGHDT and YNNKEL (reference sequence). CDR3 sequence (DNA): TGTGCCAGCAGCCAGTCGGGACAGATAATAAACACTGAAGCTTTCTTT. Translating gives CASSQSGQIINTEAFF.

The rearrangement joins TRBV10-3 to TRBJ2-7; tentatively, D is TRBD1 (5 bases). Trimming shortened V by 0 bases and J by 4 bases, and 10 bases separated the two germline ends. The CDR3 is made up of 14 amino acids. CDR1 ENHRY and CDR2 SYGVKD come from the germline V gene. CDR3 DNA sequence: TGTGCCATCAGTGAGTCGAACTCAGGGTACGAGCAGTACTTC. Amino acid sequence: CAISESNSGYEQYF.

This sequence joins TRBV6-5 and TRBJ1-2; the D gene is possibly TRBD1 (5 bases). Germline CDR1 and CDR2: MNHEY and SVGAGI. The CDR3 has 14 amino acids. Deletions cut 6 bases from V and 7 bases from J, with 18 bases between. The CDR3, as DNA: TGTGCCAGCAGCGACATAGGCGGGAGGGGTGGCTACACCTTC. It is translated as CASSDIGGRGGYTF.

The V call is TRBV3-1 (or the pseudogene TRBV3-2), the J call TRBJ2-3; no definite D call. This CDR3 has 12 residues. The V gene's germline CDR1 is LGHDT and CDR2 YNNKEL (reference sequence). The ends were cut back, 4 bases at V and 3 bases at J, with 5 bases in the middle. In DNA form, the CDR3 reads TGTGCCAGCAGCCCAGGAACAGATACGCAGTATTTT. Its translation is CASSPGTDTQYF.

This chain connects TRBV5-4 to TRBJ1-1, with D hard to call. V lost 7 bases and J 4 bases, leaving 14 bases between the germline ends. In germline, CDR1 is SGHNT, CDR2 YYREEE (reference sequence). This CDR3 spans 13 amino acids. CDR3 nucleotide sequence: TGTGCCAGCGGGTTGAGTGGAGGCACTGAAGCTTTCTTT. Its translation: CASGLSGGTEAFF.

The chain employs TRBV5-8 and TRBJ2-2; no reliable D call. Germline assignment: CDR1 SGHTS and CDR2 YDEGEE. There are 13 residues in the CDR3. Trimming took off 1 base at V and 6 bases at J, with 7 bases between the two ends. Here the CDR3 reads CASSLLVAGELFF. The CDR3 coding sequence is TGTGCCAGCAGCTTGTTAGTGGCCGGGGAGCTGTTTTTT. The entire variable domain, with the rest obtained from reference TRBV5-8 and TRBJ2-2, is as follows: EAGVTQSPTHLIKTRGQQATLRCSPISGHTSVYWYQQALGLGLQFLLWYDEGEERNRGNFPPRFSGRQFPNYSSELNVNALELEDSALYLCASSLLVAGELFFGEGSRLTVL.

V and J are TRBV2 and TRBJ2-7; possibly TRBD2 for D (7 bases). V gave up 3 bases and J gave up 4 bases, with 19 bases separating them. This CDR3 contains 16 residues. Germline V gives CDR1 SNHLY, CDR2 FYNNEI. CDR3 coding DNA: TGTGCCAGCAGTGAGGGGGGGGCAGGCCCCTCGTACGAGCAGTACTTC. Protein product: CASSEGGAGPSYEQYF.

This sequence joins TRBV6-5 and TRBJ2-7; D unresolved. Germline-derived CDR1 and CDR2 are MNHEY and SVGAGI. Trimming removed 0 bases at V and 7 bases at J, with 10 bases between. This CDR3 spans 13 amino acids. CDR3 nucleotide sequence: TGTGCCAGCAGTTACTCTTCCAACTTAGAGCAGTACTTC. It encodes CASSYSSNLEQYF.